This T cell receptor (beta chain) was captured in a study of blood T cell repertoires in COVID-19 (dated by TCRdb to 2019 to 2021). As for the study more broadly: Samples from collaborators originated in the United States, Italy and Spain and spanned both the acute and convalescent phases of COVID-19. Where available, HLA class I and class II types were obtained from metadata supplied by the sample provider rather than from assay-based typing. Subjects who had been exposed to COVID-19, were actively infected with it, or had recovered from it provided the deeply sampled blood TCRbeta repertoires that made up the dataset. The prospective study material was composed of cDNA or gDNA derived from T cells, B-cell-depleted T cells, or PBMCs. The repertoires were made available in a free public database intended to serve as a resource for research on the immune response to SARS-CoV-2. The samples were drawn from two sources: the first 160 participants of the ongoing ImmuneRACE study, and 1,254 subjects contributed by 6 global collaborators. A de-identified subject ID, COVID-19 status, age in years and sex were almost always included in the sample metadata. Results and caveats for the whole study, not just this receptor: How much clinical and demographic metadata was included differed by source and by participant, and the metadata was provided uncurated.

To note about this clone: Its antigen is not yet known. Per-nucleotide qualities are absent, and no much larger clonotype sits a single base away.

TCRbeta CDR3 regions were amplified from genomic DNA using the immunoSEQ Assay, a bias-controlled multiplex PCR. Processing in the source paper ran as follows. The number of nucleated cells in each sample was estimated from the amplification of reference gene primers within the assay. To quantify the absolute abundance of each unique TCRbeta CDR3 rearrangement, sequence reads were collapsed and filtered. Productive Simpson clonality was computed per sample as the square root of Simpson's diversity index over productive rearrangements. The clones in this table, taken by TCRdb from immuneACCESS, are in-frame only. Not every clone is retained; where verified, under half of the shortfall comes from an unresolved V gene, and the cause of the rest is unknown. V, J and clone size were drawn from that table, and D and trimming were deduced from the DNA. A total of some 150,000 clones appear in this sample, over 80% of them only once. The top ten clones comprise 37% of the sample.

A second Seattle source provided samples from volunteer blood donors who had recovered from COVID-19. Whole blood was collected in K2EDTA tubes by collaborating institutions according to the institutions' own protocols. For TCRbeta analysis, collaborators shipped samples in one of three forms: frozen whole blood, isolated PBMCs, or DNA extracted from either of those sample types. The sequencing input was peripheral blood. This sequence was found in a man over 45 who had recovered from COVID-19.

The nucleotide sequence is TGCGCCAGCAGCTCAATACAGACAGGAGGCGAGCAGTACTTC. This translates into CASSSIQTGGEQYF. Recombination connected TRBV5-1 to TRBJ2-7; the D segment could be TRBD1, given 6 matching bases. The CDR3 runs 14 amino acids, cysteine and phenylalanine included. The entry retains the CDR3 DNA only, 42 bases that are in frame from base 1. V is reduced by 3 bases and J by 6 bases, leaving a spacing of 16 bases between them. The CDR1 and CDR2 encoded by the germline V gene are SGHRS and YFSETQ.